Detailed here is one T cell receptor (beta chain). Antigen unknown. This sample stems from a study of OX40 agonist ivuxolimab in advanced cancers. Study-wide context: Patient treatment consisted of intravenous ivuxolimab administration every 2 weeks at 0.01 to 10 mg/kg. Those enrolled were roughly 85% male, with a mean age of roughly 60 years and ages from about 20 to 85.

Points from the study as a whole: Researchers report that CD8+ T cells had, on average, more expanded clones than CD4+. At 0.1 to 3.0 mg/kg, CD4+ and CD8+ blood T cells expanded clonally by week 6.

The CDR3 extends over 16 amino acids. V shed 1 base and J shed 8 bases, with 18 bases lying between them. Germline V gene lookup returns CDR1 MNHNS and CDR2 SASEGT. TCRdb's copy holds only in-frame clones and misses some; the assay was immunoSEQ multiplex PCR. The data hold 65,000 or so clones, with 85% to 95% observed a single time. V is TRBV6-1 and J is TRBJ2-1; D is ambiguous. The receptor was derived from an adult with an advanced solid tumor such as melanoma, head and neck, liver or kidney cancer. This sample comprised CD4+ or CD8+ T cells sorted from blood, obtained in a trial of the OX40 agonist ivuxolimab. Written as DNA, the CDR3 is TGTGCCAGCAGTGAAGGGGAAGTGCCCCGGAGCGATGAGCAGTTCTTC. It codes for CASSEGEVPRSDEQFF.